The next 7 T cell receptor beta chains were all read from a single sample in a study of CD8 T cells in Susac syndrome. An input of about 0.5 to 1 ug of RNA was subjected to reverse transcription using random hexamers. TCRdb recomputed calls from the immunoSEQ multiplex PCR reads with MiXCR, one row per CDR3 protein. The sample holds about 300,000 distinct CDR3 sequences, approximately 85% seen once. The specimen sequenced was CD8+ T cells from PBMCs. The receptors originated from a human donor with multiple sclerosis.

This CDR3 is CASSALQAAGSGNTIYF. The DNA for the CDR3 is TGTGCCAGCAGTGCCCTCCAAGCCGCGGGCTCTGGAAACACCATATATTTT. The genes are TRBV25-1 and TRBJ1-3; D not certain. The CDR3 contains 17 residues. CDR1 is MGHDK and CDR2 is SYGVNS in the germline V gene. V lost 4 bases to trimming and J lost 0 bases, with 16 bases between them. Full variable domain (outside the CDR3, taken from reference TRBV25-1 and TRBJ1-3): EADIYQTPRYLVIGTGKKITLECSQTMGHDKMYWYQQDPGMELHLIHYSYGVNSTEKGDLSSESTVSRIRTEHFPLTLESARPSHTSQYLCASSALQAAGSGNTIYFGEGSWLTVV.

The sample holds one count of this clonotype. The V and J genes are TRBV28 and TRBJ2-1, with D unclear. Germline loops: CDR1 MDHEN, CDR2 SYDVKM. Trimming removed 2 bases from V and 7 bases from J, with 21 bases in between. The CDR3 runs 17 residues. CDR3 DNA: TGTGCCAGCAGTTTAAGACCCTCGGGCACCTTCAGGAATGAGCAGTTCTTC. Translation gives CASSLRPSGTFRNEQFF.

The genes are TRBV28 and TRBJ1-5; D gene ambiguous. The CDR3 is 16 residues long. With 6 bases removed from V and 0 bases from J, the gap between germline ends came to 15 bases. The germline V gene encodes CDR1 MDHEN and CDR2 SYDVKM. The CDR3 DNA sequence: TGTGCCAGCAGGCCGCTAATTAACAATAGCAATCAGCCCCAGCATTTT. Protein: CASRPLINNSNQPQHF.

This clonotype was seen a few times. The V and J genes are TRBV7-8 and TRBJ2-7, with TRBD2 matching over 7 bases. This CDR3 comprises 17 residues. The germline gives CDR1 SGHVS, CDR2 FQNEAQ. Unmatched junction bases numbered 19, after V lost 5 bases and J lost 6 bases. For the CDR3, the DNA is TGTGCCAGCAGCCCTTTCACGGAGGGAGGGCCGGATATCGAGCAGTACTTC. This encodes CASSPFTEGGPDIEQYF.

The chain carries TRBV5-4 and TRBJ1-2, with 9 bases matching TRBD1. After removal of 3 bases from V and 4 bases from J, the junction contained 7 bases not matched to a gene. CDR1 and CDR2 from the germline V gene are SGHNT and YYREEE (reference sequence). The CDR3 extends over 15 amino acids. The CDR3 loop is CASSSRDRAVYGYTF. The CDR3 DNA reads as TGTGCCAGCAGCTCCCGGGACAGGGCTGTCTATGGCTACACCTTC.

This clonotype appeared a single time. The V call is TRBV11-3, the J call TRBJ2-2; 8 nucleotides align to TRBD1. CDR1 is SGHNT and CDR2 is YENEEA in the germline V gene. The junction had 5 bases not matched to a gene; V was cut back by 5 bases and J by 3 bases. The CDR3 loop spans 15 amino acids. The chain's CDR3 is CASSLHRGDTGELFF. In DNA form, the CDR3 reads TGTGCCAGCAGCCTACACAGGGGGGACACCGGGGAGCTGTTTTTT. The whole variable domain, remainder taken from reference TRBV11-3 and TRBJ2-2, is EAGVVQSPRYKIIEKKQPVAFWCNPISGHNTLYWYLQNLGQGPELLIRYENEEAVDDSQLPKDRFSAERLKGVDSTLKIQPAELGDSAVYLCASSLHRGDTGELFFGEGSRLTVL.

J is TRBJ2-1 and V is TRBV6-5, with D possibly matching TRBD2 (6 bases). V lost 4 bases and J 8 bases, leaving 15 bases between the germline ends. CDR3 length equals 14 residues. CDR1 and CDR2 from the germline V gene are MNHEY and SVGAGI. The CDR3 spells CASSLVSGVDEQFF. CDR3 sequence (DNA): TGTGCCAGCAGTTTGGTATCGGGGGTCGATGAGCAGTTCTTC.